This T cell receptor beta chain was documented in a study of T cell responses to AZD1222 COVID-19 vaccine. Whole-study context: Investigators merged groups given second doses at roughly 4 or roughly 12 weeks.

This CDR3 contains 14 residues. Trimming left V 2 bases short and J 8 bases short, with 12 bases between. Germline CDR1 and CDR2: SGHAT and FQNNGV. Points on this clone: Its antigen is not known.

Profiling relied on immunoSEQ multiplex PCR, and the TCRdb table lists in-frame clones only, not all of them. The table shows some 150,000 clones, with 70% to 90% occurring only once. Study findings and constraints: The peak T cell response came first, and repertoires were sampled only after it. Spike was spanned by vaccine-associated CD4 TCRs, which were dominant at 160-218 and 743-854.

The sequenced sample was peripheral blood, obtained on day 0 of AZD1222 vaccination. This chain links TRBV11-2 with TRBJ1-4; D remains unclear. The sequence was collected from an adult in good health. CDR3 residues: CASSLRQSGEKLFF. CDR3 DNA: TGTGCCAGCAGCTTAAGGCAGTCAGGCGAAAAACTGTTTTTT. Full variable domain (rest looked up from reference TRBV11-2 and TRBJ1-4): EAGVAQSPRYKIIEKRQSVAFWCNPISGHATLYWYQQILGQGPKLLIQFQNNGVVDDSQLPKDRFSAERLKGVDSTLKIQPAKLEDSAVYLCASSLRQSGEKLFFGSGTQLSVL.